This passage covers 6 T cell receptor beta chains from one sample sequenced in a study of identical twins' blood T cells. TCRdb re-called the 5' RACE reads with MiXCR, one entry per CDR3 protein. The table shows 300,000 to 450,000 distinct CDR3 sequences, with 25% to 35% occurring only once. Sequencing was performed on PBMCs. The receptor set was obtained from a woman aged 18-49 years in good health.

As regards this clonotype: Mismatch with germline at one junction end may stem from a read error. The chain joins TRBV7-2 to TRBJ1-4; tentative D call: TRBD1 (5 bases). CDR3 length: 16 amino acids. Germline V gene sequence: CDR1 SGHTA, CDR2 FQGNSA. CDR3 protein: CANSLEVSRGREKLFF. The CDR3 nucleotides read TGTGCCAACAGCTTAGAGGTTTCGAGGGGAAGAGAAAAACTGTTTTTT.

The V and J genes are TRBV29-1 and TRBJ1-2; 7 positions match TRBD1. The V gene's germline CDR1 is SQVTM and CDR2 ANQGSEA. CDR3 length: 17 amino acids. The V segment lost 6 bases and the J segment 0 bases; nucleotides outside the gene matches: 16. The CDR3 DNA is TGCAGCGTCTATATACCACCGGGACAGCGGTCTAACTATGGCTACACCTTC. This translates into CSVYIPPGQRSNYGYTF.

CDR3 loop: CASGGTEAFF. The CDR3 DNA follows: TGTGCCTCGGGGGGCACTGAAGCTTTCTTT. The J gene is TRBJ1-1, the V gene TRBV19; perhaps TRBD1 as D (5 bases). Trimming removed 11 bases at V and 4 bases at J, with 8 bases between. This CDR3 has 10 residues. The V gene's germline CDR1 is LNHDA and CDR2 SQIVND (reference sequence).

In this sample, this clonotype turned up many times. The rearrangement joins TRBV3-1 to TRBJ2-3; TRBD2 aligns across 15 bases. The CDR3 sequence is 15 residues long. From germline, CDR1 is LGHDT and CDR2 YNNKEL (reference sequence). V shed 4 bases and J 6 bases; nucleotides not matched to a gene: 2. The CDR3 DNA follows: TGTGCCAGCAGCCTTGGGACTAGCGGGGGGGATACGCAGTATTTT. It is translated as CASSLGTSGGDTQYF.

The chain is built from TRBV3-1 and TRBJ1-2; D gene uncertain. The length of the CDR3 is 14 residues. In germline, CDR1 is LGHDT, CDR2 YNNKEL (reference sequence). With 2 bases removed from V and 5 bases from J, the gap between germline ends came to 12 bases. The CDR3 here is CASSQSPADYGYTF. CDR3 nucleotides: TGTGCCAGCAGCCAATCCCCCGCTGATTATGGCTACACCTTC.

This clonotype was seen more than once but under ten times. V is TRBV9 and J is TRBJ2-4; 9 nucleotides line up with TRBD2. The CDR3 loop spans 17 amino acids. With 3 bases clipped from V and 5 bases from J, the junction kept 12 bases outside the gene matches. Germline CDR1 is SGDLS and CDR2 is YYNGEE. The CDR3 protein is CASSGRLADPNENIQYF. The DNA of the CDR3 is TGTGCCAGCAGCGGGCGACTAGCGGACCCTAACGAAAACATTCAGTACTTC.